This T cell receptor (beta chain) emerged from a study of blood T cell repertoires in COVID-19. TCRdb's copy holds only in-frame clones and misses some; the assay was immunoSEQ multiplex PCR. The profile shows 30,000 to 40,000 clones, less than 90% of them singletons. The CDR3 is made up of 19 amino acids. V was clipped by 0 bases and J by 7 bases; unmatched bases: 19. From germline, CDR1 is SGHTA and CDR2 FQGNSA. The material sequenced was peripheral blood. The source is an older woman with active COVID-19. The chain has TRBV7-2 and TRBJ2-3; 7 bases align to TRBD2. In nucleotides, the CDR3 is TGTGCCAGCAGCTTAGCCCTACGCCTAGCGGCCAAATCCCAAAATACGCAGTATTTT. It yields the protein CASSLALRLAAKSQNTQYF.